One and the same sample provided the 24 T cell receptor beta chains below, sequenced in a study of neurological immune-mediated disorders. TCRdb called the 5' RACE reads again in MiXCR, with one record for every CDR3 protein. Of 54,000 or so distinct CDR3 sequences listed, about 3.8% are singletons. What was sequenced was PBMCs. The receptors were gathered from a man between 60 and 70 years old with multiple sclerosis.

This clonotype was seen more than once but under ten times. A single base separates this from a much larger clone, so it may be a read error. The chain couples TRBV5-1 to TRBJ1-5, with D maybe TRBD1 (5 bases). Germline lookup yields CDR1 SGHRS and CDR2 YFSETQ. The CDR3 sequence is 15 residues long. Written as DNA, the CDR3 is TGCGCCAGCAGTAGGTCGGGGGGTGGCAATCAGCCCCAGAATTTT. It encodes CASSRSGGGNQPQNF.

This clonotype was found a few times. The CDR3 DNA sequence: TGCAGTGCCGCGACAGGTTCAAATCAGCCCCAGCATTTT. This gives the protein CSAATGSNQPQHF. The chain is built from TRBV20-1 and TRBJ1-5; weak D call: TRBD1 (6 bases). Trimming took 6 bases from V and 4 from J, leaving 13 bases between them. Looked up from germline, CDR1 is DFQATT and CDR2 is SNEGSKA (reference sequence). The CDR3 consists of 13 residues.

At least ten counts were recorded for this clonotype. This sequence joins TRBV5-1 and TRBJ2-2; D unclear. V gave up 4 bases and J gave up 0 bases, with 10 bases separating them. The CDR3 sequence is 15 residues long. Germline V gene sequence: CDR1 SGHRS, CDR2 YFSETQ. CDR3 DNA sequence: TGCGCCAGCAGCCCGGGCATAACGAACACCGGGGAGCTGTTTTTT. Translating gives CASSPGITNTGELFF.

This clonotype showed up many times. J is TRBJ2-1 and V is TRBV7-2; 7 nucleotides align to TRBD1. With V trimmed by 6 bases and J by 4 bases, 9 bases remained unmatched. The germline gives CDR1 SGHTA, CDR2 FQGNSA. CDR3 length: 15 amino acids. CDR3 region: CASRAPGQRYNEQFF. The CDR3 nucleotides read TGTGCCAGCAGGGCACCGGGACAGAGATACAATGAGCAGTTCTTC.

J is TRBJ2-7 and V is TRBV20-1, with 8 bases fitting TRBD2. The CDR3 contains 12 residues. Germline assignment: CDR1 DFQATT and CDR2 SNEGSKA (reference sequence). V lost 8 bases, J lost 6 bases, and 9 bases stayed unmatched. CDR3 sequence (DNA): TGCAGTTATGCAGCGGGAGTGACCGAGCAGTACTTC. It translates to CSYAAGVTEQYF.

The chain has TRBV30 and TRBJ2-2, with 7 bases aligning to TRBD1. Germline V gene sequence: CDR1 GTSNPN, CDR2 SVGIG (reference sequence). V was pared by 2 bases and J by 5 bases, with 2 bases of the junction left unmatched. The CDR3 spans 13 residues. CDR3 sequence (DNA): TGTGCCTGGAGTCCAGGGGGTACCGGGGAGCTGTTTTTT. Residues: CAWSPGGTGELFF. Full variable domain (remainder filled in from reference TRBV30 and TRBJ2-2): SQTIHQWPATLVQPVGSPLSLECTVEGTSNPNLYWYRQAAGRGLQLLFYSVGIGQISSEVPQNLSASRPQDRQFILSSKKLLLSDSGFYLCAWSPGGTGELFFGEGSRLTVL.

This clonotype was observed at least ten times. V and J are TRBV27 and TRBJ2-7; D unresolved. Germline lookup yields CDR1 MNHEY and CDR2 SMNVEV (reference sequence). Trimming pared 3 bases from V and 0 bases from J, leaving 9 bases between. CDR3 length: 14 amino acids. The CDR3 reads CASSFYASSYEQYF. DNA for the CDR3: TGTGCCAGCAGTTTTTATGCAAGCTCCTACGAGCAGTACTTC.

This clonotype appeared many times. The rearrangement joins TRBV5-1 to TRBJ1-2, with D hard to call. Trimming shortened V by 0 bases and J by 3 bases, and 9 bases separated the two germline ends. CDR1 and CDR2 (germline): SGHRS, YFSETQ. The CDR3 totals 14 residues. In DNA form, the CDR3 reads TGCGCCAGCAGCTTGGAACAGACCCACTATGGCTACACCTTC. This codes for CASSLEQTHYGYTF.

V usage is TRBV20-1 and J usage is TRBJ2-7, with TRBD2 identical over 7 bases. After removal of 0 bases from V and 3 bases from J, the junction contained 5 bases not matched to a gene. From germline, CDR1 is DFQATT and CDR2 SNEGSKA (reference sequence). This CDR3 is 14 amino acids long. The chain's CDR3 is CSAREQREYYEQYF. The CDR3 nucleotides are TGCAGTGCTAGAGAACAGCGGGAATACTACGAGCAGTACTTC.

The V and J genes are TRBV10-3 and TRBJ2-6, with TRBD2 as a possible D gene (5 bases). This CDR3 comprises 15 residues. The germline gives CDR1 ENHRY, CDR2 SYGVKD. Between the trimmed V and J ends, which lost 10 bases and 0 bases, there was a span of 13 bases. The CDR3 bases are TGTGCCACCGCACCGGGAAGCTCTGGGGCCAACGTCCTGACTTTC. Translation gives CATAPGSSGANVLTF.

This clonotype was seen ten or more times. The J gene is TRBJ1-2, the V gene TRBV12-3 or TRBV12-4; the D gene is possibly TRBD1 (6 bases). The germline V and J ends were trimmed by 4 bases and 8 bases, with 20 bases remaining between them. This CDR3 contains 15 residues. The CDR3 DNA sequence: TGTGCCAGCAGTTCCCCTCCCTCGGGGGCGCACGGCTACACCTTC. As protein: CASSSPPSGAHGYTF.

This clonotype was observed many times. The chain recombines TRBV20-1 with TRBJ1-3; 11 bases match TRBD1. Germline lookup yields CDR1 DFQATT and CDR2 SNEGSKA (reference sequence). Unmatched junction bases numbered 6, after V lost 6 bases and J lost 2 bases. There are 15 residues in the CDR3. The CDR3 here is CSAEEDRGPGNTIYF. CDR3 coding DNA: TGCAGTGCGGAAGAGGACAGGGGGCCTGGAAACACCATATATTTT.

This clonotype was recorded at least ten times. The chain joins TRBV20-1 to TRBJ2-5; tentatively, D is TRBD1 (5 bases). The V end was cut by 6 bases, the J end by 5 bases, with 13 bases between. The germline gives CDR1 DFQATT, CDR2 SNEGSKA (reference sequence). The CDR3 consists of 12 residues. CDR3 protein: CSAPGARETQYF. CDR3 DNA sequence: TGCAGTGCCCCTGGGGCAAGGGAGACCCAGTACTTC.

This clonotype has ten or more counts. The chain combines TRBV18 with TRBJ1-1; D remains ambiguous. The CDR3 loop spans 14 amino acids. Germline values: CDR1 KGHSH, CDR2 LQKENI. Between the trimmed V and J ends, which lost 2 bases and 4 bases, there was a span of 11 bases. The DNA of the CDR3 is TGTGCCAGCTCACCAGGGGTCCGGGGCACTGAAGCTTTCTTT. It translates to CASSPGVRGTEAFF.

In this sample, this clonotype turned up many times. The chain links TRBV20-1 to TRBJ2-3; D tentatively fits TRBD1 or TRBD2 (5 bases each). The CDR3 sequence is 15 residues long. CDR1 and CDR2 (germline): DFQATT, SNEGSKA (reference sequence). Trimming left V 6 bases short and J 4 bases short, with 20 bases between. CDR3 sequence reads: CSAPERGAGADTQYF. The DNA for the CDR3 is TGCAGTGCACCAGAAAGAGGGGCTGGCGCAGATACGCAGTATTTT.

This clonotype appeared many times. This sequence joins TRBV7-6 and TRBJ2-7; the D is unclear. Germline V gene sequence: CDR1 SGHVS, CDR2 FNYEAQ. There are 16 residues in the CDR3. Trimming pared 1 base from V and 0 bases from J, leaving 13 bases between. CDR3 DNA: TGTGCCAGCAGCTTAGTGCAGCCACCCCTCTCCTACGAGCAGTACTTC. As protein: CASSLVQPPLSYEQYF.

This clonotype showed up many times. This sequence joins TRBV5-5 and TRBJ1-2, with D hard to call. The V gene lost 4 bases and the J gene lost 4 bases, with 14 bases spanning the gap. Germline CDR1 is SGHKS and CDR2 is YYEKEE (reference sequence). The CDR3 totals 14 residues. This CDR3 is CASSPARSSYGYTF. Here the CDR3 DNA reads TGTGCCAGCAGCCCAGCAAGGTCTAGCTATGGCTACACCTTC.

This clonotype was picked up many times. The chain couples TRBV29-1 to TRBJ1-1; possibly TRBD1 for D (5 bases). The CDR3 loop spans 14 amino acids. The V end was cut by 5 bases, the J end by 3 bases, with 16 bases between. Germline V gene data show CDR1 as SQVTM and CDR2 as ANQGSEA. The CDR3 sequence is CSVLPPRQHTEAFF. For the CDR3, the DNA is TGCAGCGTTCTCCCCCCTCGACAGCACACTGAAGCTTTCTTT.

This chain connects TRBV6-4 to TRBJ2-2; no clear D gene. Trimming removed 2 bases at V and 3 bases at J, with 4 bases between. Germline assignment: CDR1 MRHNA and CDR2 SNTAGT. This CDR3 contains 13 residues. CDR3 amino acids: CASSDRDTGELFF. The DNA for the CDR3 is TGTGCCAGCAGTGACAGGGACACCGGGGAGCTGTTTTTT.

This clonotype was counted many times. The chain carries TRBV3-1 and TRBJ2-7; no clear D gene. V gave up 4 bases and J gave up 7 bases, with 17 bases separating them. Germline-derived CDR1 and CDR2 are LGHDT and YNNKEL (reference sequence). The CDR3 sequence is 14 residues long. CDR3 bases: TGTGCCAGCAGCCTCCGAGCACCAGACTTTGAGCAGTACTTC. Its translation is CASSLRAPDFEQYF.

This clonotype turned up a few times. This sequence joins TRBV20-1 and TRBJ1-1; D gene unclear. CDR3 length equals 13 residues. The germline CDR1 and CDR2 sequences are DFQATT and SNEGSKA (reference sequence). With 3 bases removed from V and 7 bases from J, the gap between germline ends came to 15 bases. The CDR3 here is CSASPTLTSEAFF. DNA for the CDR3: TGCAGTGCTAGCCCAACCCTCACAAGTGAAGCTTTCTTT.

This clonotype was seen repeatedly, ten times or more. This sequence joins TRBV5-4 and TRBJ1-5; no clear D. The CDR3 has 14 amino acids. Germline V gene sequence: CDR1 SGHNT, CDR2 YYREEE (reference sequence). The V end was cut by 0 bases, the J end by 1 base, with 5 bases between. The chain's CDR3 is CASSLAGSNQPQHF. In DNA form, the CDR3 reads TGTGCCAGCAGCTTGGCGGGGAGCAATCAGCCCCAGCATTTT.

This clonotype was observed at least ten times. The chain recombines TRBV20-1 with TRBJ2-7; 9 nucleotides align to TRBD1. V lost 3 bases and J lost 5; bases outside the gene matches: 8. CDR1 and CDR2 from the germline V gene are DFQATT and SNEGSKA (reference sequence). The CDR3 sequence is 14 residues long. CDR3 sequence reads: CSASMTGGLDEQYF. The CDR3 DNA reads TGCAGTGCTAGTATGACAGGGGGGCTCGACGAGCAGTACTTC.

This clonotype was seen repeatedly, ten times or more. V gene TRBV11-2 combines with J gene TRBJ2-3; 13 nucleotides match TRBD2. CDR3 length: 18 residues. The germline V gene encodes CDR1 SGHAT and CDR2 FQNNGV. J was trimmed by 1 base and V by 5 bases; bases with no gene match: 9. CDR3 protein: CASSRTSGGGMGTDTQYF. CDR3 bases: TGTGCCAGCAGCCGGACTAGCGGGGGAGGGATGGGCACAGATACGCAGTATTTT.